What follows describes a single TCR beta chain. Profiling relied on immunoSEQ multiplex PCR, and the TCRdb table lists in-frame clones only, not all of them. The sample lists under 80,000 clones, roughly 90% occurring once. These data come from a study of OX40 agonist ivuxolimab in advanced cancers. The wider study: Patients were given ivuxolimab, an antibody that agonizes OX40 (CD134).

This CDR3 comprises 15 residues. Trimming removed 4 bases from V and 2 bases from J, with 15 bases in between. Germline CDR1 is SGHRS and CDR2 is YFSETQ. Here the sequenced sample was CD4+ or CD8+ T cells sorted from blood, taken in a trial of the OX40 agonist ivuxolimab. The rearrangement uses TRBV5-1 and TRBJ1-2; D is ambiguous. The receptor's source is an adult with an advanced solid tumor such as melanoma, head and neck, liver or kidney cancer. CDR3 coding DNA: TGCGCCAGCAGCCCCGGGGTCGTTTCCAACTATGGCTACACCTTC. This translates into CASSPGVVSNYGYTF.